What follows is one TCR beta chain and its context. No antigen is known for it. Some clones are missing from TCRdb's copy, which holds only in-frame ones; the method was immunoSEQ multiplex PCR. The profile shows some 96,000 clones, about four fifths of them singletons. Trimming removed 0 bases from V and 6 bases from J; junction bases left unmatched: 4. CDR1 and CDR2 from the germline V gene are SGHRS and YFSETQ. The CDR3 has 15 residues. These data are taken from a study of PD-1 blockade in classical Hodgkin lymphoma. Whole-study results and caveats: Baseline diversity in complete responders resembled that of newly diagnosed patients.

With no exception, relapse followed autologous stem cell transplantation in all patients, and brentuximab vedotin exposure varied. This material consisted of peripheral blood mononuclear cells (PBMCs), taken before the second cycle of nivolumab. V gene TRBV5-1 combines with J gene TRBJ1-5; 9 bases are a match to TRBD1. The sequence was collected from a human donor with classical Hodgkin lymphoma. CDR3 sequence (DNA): TGCGCCAGCAGCTTGGCGGGACAGGGCACTCAGCCCCAGCATTTT. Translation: CASSLAGQGTQPQHF.